This T cell receptor (beta chain) was documented in a study of cytomegalovirus exposure and HLA in healthy donors. The overall study: Later, an analysis reported that the 100 to 150 validation repertoires had used the same platform as the approximately 670 first-cohort repertoires. Study results and caveats: Despite most TCR sequences being rare, some public TCRs occurred in many donors. Researchers catalogued about 150 TCR beta chains as cytomegalovirus-associated.

CDR1 is LNHDA, CDR2 SQIVND, per germline (reference sequence). Losses at the gene ends were 3 bases for V and 4 bases for J; bases not matched to a gene: 5. The CDR3 contains 16 residues. Produced via immunoSEQ multiplex PCR; TCRdb's table is partial and in-frame only. Seen here are around 250,000 clones, around 89% observed once, and the top ten hold 0.37%. This clone was observed at least ten times. Antigen unknown. The donors belonged to the roughly 130-subject validation cohort, separate from the roughly 650-subject first cohort. The TCR originated in a woman aged 18-35 years in good health and CMV-seronegative. V usage is TRBV19 and J usage is TRBJ1-5; 11 positions agree with TRBD1. The sample comprised PBMCs. DNA of the CDR3: TGTGCCAGTAGTATCTCGGGGACAGGGGGTAATCAGCCCCAGCATTTT. Translating gives CASSISGTGGNQPQHF.